The 30 T cell receptor beta chains presented below share a single source sample, sequenced in a study of blood T cell repertoires in COVID-19. Assay: immunoSEQ multiplex PCR; the TCRdb copy retains only in-frame clones and omits some. The sample holds 45,000 to 70,000 clones, 70% to 90% seen once. The sample was peripheral blood. These receptors came from a man between 60 and 70 years old with acute or convalescent COVID-19.

V is TRBV10-3 and J is TRBJ2-2; TRBD1 agrees at 8 bases. V lost 1 base to trimming and J lost 4 bases; unmatched junction nucleotides: 8. Germline CDR1 ENHRY, CDR2 SYGVKD. The CDR3 is 17 amino acids. The CDR3 loop reads CAISEYTGGSGTGELFF. In DNA form, the CDR3 reads TGTGCCATCAGTGAGTACACAGGGGGATCCGGCACCGGGGAGCTGTTTTTT.

This clone has just one count. The chain is built from TRBV6-5 and TRBJ1-2; TRBD1 might be the D (6 bases). The CDR3 extends over 14 amino acids. Germline assignment: CDR1 MNHEY and CDR2 SVGAGI. The germline V and J ends were trimmed by 5 bases and 8 bases, with 18 bases remaining between them. CDR3 in amino acids: CASSRSGTMKGYTF. CDR3 in DNA: TGTGCCAGCAGTCGCTCCGGGACAATGAAAGGCTACACCTTC.

The count of this clone is one. The chain uses TRBV6-5 and TRBJ1-5, with TRBD1 as a possible D gene (5 bases). Germline CDR1 reads MNHEY; CDR2 reads SVGAGI. Deletions cut 8 bases from V and 1 base from J, with 12 bases between. The CDR3 is 14 amino acids. CDR3 amino acids: CASGPGGSNQPQHF. DNA of the CDR3: TGTGCCAGCGGGCCGGGGGGGAGCAATCAGCCCCAGCATTTT.

This clone showed up just a few times. CDR3 in DNA: TGCGCCAGCAGCTTGAGAGGTAGCGGGGGTGGCGGCGGCAATGAGCAGTTCTTC. It codes for CASSLRGSGGGGGNEQFF. This chain connects TRBV5-1 to TRBJ2-1; the match to TRBD2 covers 9 bases. Germline loops: CDR1 SGHRS, CDR2 YFSETQ. V gave up 1 base and J gave up 6 bases; unmatched junction bases: 14. The CDR3 runs to 18 residues.

In this sample, this clone turned up once. The chain uses TRBV7-2 and TRBJ2-1; TRBD2 matches 10 bases. Trimming removed 5 bases from V and 3 bases from J; junction bases left unmatched: 4. Germline V gene data show CDR1 as SGHTA and CDR2 as FQGNSA. This CDR3 is built from 15 residues. The CDR3 DNA is TGTGCCAGCAGCCCTCTAGCGGGGGTCTACAATGAGCAGTTCTTC. As protein: CASSPLAGVYNEQFF. The full variable domain, completed using reference TRBV7-2 and TRBJ2-1, is GAGVSQSPSNKVTEKGKDVELRCDPISGHTALYWYRQSLGQGLEFLIYFQGNSAPDKSGLPSDRFSAERTGGSVSTLTIQRTQQEDSAVYLCASSPLAGVYNEQFFGPGTRLTVL.

This clone came up once. The chain links TRBV25-1 to TRBJ2-3; tentatively, D is TRBD1 (6 bases). The germline CDR1 and CDR2 sequences are MGHDK and SYGVNS. There are 14 residues in the CDR3. Trimming took 5 bases from V and 4 from J, leaving 13 bases between them. Here the CDR3 DNA reads TGTGCCAGCAGTCTTTGGGGGCTCGCAGATACGCAGTATTTT. Its protein product is CASSLWGLADTQYF.

V and J are TRBV19 and TRBJ1-5; no definite D call. Between the trimmed V and J ends, which lost 6 bases and 0 bases, there was a span of 21 bases. There are 18 residues in the CDR3. Per the germline V gene, CDR1 is LNHDA and CDR2 is SQIVND (reference sequence). CDR3 DNA sequence: TGTGCCAGTAGGAAGGCTACGGCAGGCGCATATAGCAATCAGCCCCAGCATTTT. Translating it yields CASRKATAGAYSNQPQHF.

V gene TRBV1 combines with J gene TRBJ2-1; the table gives TRBD2 as D, unverified against the DNA. TRBV1 is marked as a pseudogene. This CDR3 has 15 amino acids. This CDR3 is CTSSQIGSDNNEQFF. DNA of the CDR3: TGCACCAGCAGCCAGATCGGTAGCGATAACAATGAGCAGTTCTTC.

The V gene is TRBV27, the J gene TRBJ1-5, with D possibly matching TRBD1 (5 bases). The germline gives CDR1 MNHEY, CDR2 SMNVEV (reference sequence). The length of the CDR3 is 14 residues. V was shortened by 2 bases and J by 6 bases, with 11 bases between the two germline ends. The CDR3 spells CASSLQGSPQPQHF. The CDR3 DNA is TGTGCCAGCAGTTTACAGGGATCGCCTCAGCCCCAGCATTTT.

V is TRBV7-2 and J is TRBJ2-7; D not resolved. This CDR3 contains 15 residues. Trimming stripped 5 bases from V and 6 bases from J, with 20 bases between. Germline lookup yields CDR1 SGHTA and CDR2 FQGNSA. Here the CDR3 DNA reads TGTGCCAGCAGCCTCGGGTCCGCGCCTTCGGGCGAGCAGTACTTC. Protein: CASSLGSAPSGEQYF.

The genes are TRBV7-9 and TRBJ1-5; possible D gene TRBD1, 6 bases. CDR1 SEHNR and CDR2 FQNEAQ come from the germline V gene (reference sequence). V lost 1 base and J 3 bases, leaving 7 bases between the germline ends. The CDR3 is 14 residues long. The CDR3 loop reads CASSLGQDNQPQHF. The CDR3 nucleotides read TGTGCCAGCAGCTTAGGACAGGACAATCAGCCCCAGCATTTT.

This chain uses TRBV5-8 with TRBJ1-5; D gene uncertain. The germline V and J ends were trimmed by 5 bases and 0 bases, with 6 bases remaining between them. The CDR3 runs 13 residues. Germline CDR1 reads SGHTS; CDR2 reads YDEGEE. Here the CDR3 DNA reads TGTGCCAGCAGTACTTATAGCAATCAGCCCCAGCATTTT. Translating gives CASSTYSNQPQHF.

V usage is TRBV11-2 and J usage is TRBJ2-5, with TRBD2 identical over 7 bases. The CDR3 is 15 amino acids. The junction had 5 bases not matched to a gene; V was cut back by 3 bases and J by 1 base. The germline gives CDR1 SGHAT, CDR2 FQNNGV. CDR3 in DNA: TGTGCCAGCAGCTTCATACGGGGGGTCCAAGAGACCCAGTACTTC. Amino acids: CASSFIRGVQETQYF.

This clone came up a few times. The J gene is TRBJ2-7, the V gene TRBV6-6, with 7 bases matching TRBD1. The CDR3 spans 15 residues. Germline trimming cut 6 bases from V and 5 bases from J; bases unmatched to any gene: 13. From germline, CDR1 is MNHNY and CDR2 SVGAGI (reference sequence). CDR3 DNA: TGTGCCAGCAGACCATCGACAGGGACACCGAACGAGCAGTACTTC. Its translation is CASRPSTGTPNEQYF.

V is TRBV19 and J is TRBJ1-1; a weak D match, TRBD1 (6 bases). The V end was cut by 5 bases, the J end by 4 bases, with 11 bases between. The CDR3 covers 13 residues. Per germline, CDR1 LNHDA and CDR2 SQIVND (reference sequence). This CDR3 reads CASSWGPGTEAFF. CDR3 nucleotides: TGTGCCAGTAGTTGGGGGCCCGGCACTGAAGCTTTCTTT.

This sequence joins TRBV15 and TRBJ1-5; maybe TRBD1 (5 bases). CDR1 is LNHNV and CDR2 is YYDKDF in the germline V gene (reference sequence). V was pared by 6 bases and J by 8 bases, with 23 bases between. The CDR3 totals 16 residues. The chain's CDR3 is CATRGGQGRLAEPQHF. The CDR3 DNA is TGTGCCACCAGGGGGGGTCAGGGCCGCCTAGCAGAGCCCCAGCATTTT. Full variable domain (rest looked up from reference TRBV15 and TRBJ1-5): DAMVIQNPRYQVTQFGKPVTLSCSQTLNHNVMYWYQQKSSQAPKLLFHYYDKDFNNEADTPDNFQSRRPNTSFCFLDIRSPGLGDTAMYLCATRGGQGRLAEPQHFGDGTRLSIL.

The chain couples TRBV9 to TRBJ2-7; D may be TRBD2 (5 bases). V gave up 3 bases and J gave up 0 bases, with 19 bases separating them. Germline values: CDR1 SGDLS, CDR2 YYNGEE. The CDR3 extends over 17 amino acids. The CDR3 DNA sequence: TGTGCCAGCAGCGCCTCGGGTGGAGGTGTGAGCTCCTACGAGCAGTACTTC. Residues: CASSASGGGVSSYEQYF.

This chain's CDR3 is CASTLIAGFRGNEQFF. CDR3 nucleotide sequence: TGTGCCAGCACCTTGATAGCCGGGTTCCGAGGCAATGAGCAGTTCTTC. The chain links TRBV27 to TRBJ2-1; D unclear. Germline V gene lookup returns CDR1 MNHEY and CDR2 SMNVEV (reference sequence). Trimming took 7 bases from V and 6 from J, leaving 22 bases between them. There are 16 residues in the CDR3.

The chain recombines TRBV14 with TRBJ2-1; weak D call: TRBD2 (6 bases). Trimming pared 5 bases from V and 7 bases from J, leaving 15 bases between. CDR1 is SGHDN, CDR2 FVKESK, per germline. The CDR3 covers 14 residues. CDR3 sequence: CASSYRGLWNEQFF. The CDR3 nucleotides are TGTGCCAGCAGCTACCGGGGGTTGTGGAATGAGCAGTTCTTC.

This clone has just one count. The chain couples TRBV3-1 (or the pseudogene TRBV3-2) to TRBJ1-5, with D tentatively TRBD1 (5 bases). The CDR3 sequence is 14 residues long. V was pared by 5 bases and J by 2 bases, with 10 bases between. Germline values: CDR1 LGHDT, CDR2 YNNKEL (reference sequence). DNA of the CDR3: TGTGCCAGCAGCTCTGGGGGGGGCAATCAGCCCCAGCATTTT. Amino acids: CASSSGGGNQPQHF.

This clone has only one observation. This chain connects TRBV9 to TRBJ2-3; 7 bases map to TRBD1. This CDR3 is built from 15 residues. V dropped 3 bases and J dropped 6; count of bases not matched to a gene: 10. CDR1 and CDR2 (germline): SGDLS, YYNGEE. The CDR3 DNA sequence: TGTGCCAGCAGCGCGCAGCCGGGACAGAGTGATACGCAGTATTTT. As protein: CASSAQPGQSDTQYF.

The V gene is TRBV29-1, the J gene TRBJ2-3; 7 nucleotides match TRBD2. CDR1 is SQVTM, CDR2 ANQGSEA, per germline. This CDR3 contains 15 residues. The J segment lost 4 bases and the V segment lost 5 bases, leaving 12 bases of the junction unmatched. This chain's CDR3 is CSVSLGLSSADTQYF. For the CDR3, the DNA is TGCAGCGTTAGTTTGGGACTATCGTCCGCAGATACGCAGTATTTT.

J is TRBJ2-7 and V is TRBV24-1; tentatively, D is TRBD2 (5 bases). V was pared by 1 base and J by 2 bases, with 14 bases between. CDR1 is KGHDR, CDR2 SFDVKD, per germline. This CDR3 comprises 16 residues. The CDR3 DNA sequence: TGTGCCACCAGTGATTTAGGCGGGTCGGGGACCTACGAGCAGTACTTC. Residues: CATSDLGGSGTYEQYF.

The rearrangement joins TRBV12-5 to TRBJ1-3; 8 bases line up with TRBD1. Trimming took 6 bases from V and 4 from J; bases not matched to a gene: 8. CDR1 and CDR2 from the germline V gene are LGHNT and FRNRAP. The CDR3 length is 15 residues. The CDR3 coding sequence is TGTGCTAGTGGCCCTCAGGGGGCGGCGGGAAACACCATATATTTT. Encoded protein: CASGPQGAAGNTIYF.

The chain uses TRBV6-5 and TRBJ2-1, with a possible D match to TRBD2 (6 bases). V lost 2 bases and J 3 bases, leaving 11 bases between the germline ends. Per germline, CDR1 MNHEY and CDR2 SVGAGI. This CDR3 contains 15 residues. CDR3 loop: CASSYGGIVYNEQFF. In DNA form, the CDR3 reads TGTGCCAGCAGTTACGGGGGGATAGTCTACAATGAGCAGTTCTTC.

V usage is TRBV3-1 (or the pseudogene TRBV3-2) and J usage is TRBJ2-3; 7 positions match TRBD2. The CDR3 is 15 residues long. V lost 5 bases, J lost 6 bases, and 11 bases stayed unmatched. Germline values: CDR1 LGHDT, CDR2 YNNKEL (reference sequence). CDR3 in DNA: TGTGCCAGCAGCGAAGCCGTATTGGGGGGGGATACGCAGTATTTT. As protein: CASSEAVLGGDTQYF.

V gene TRBV5-4 combines with J gene TRBJ1-3; D not certain. CDR3 length: 16 residues. CDR1 is SGHNT, CDR2 YYREEE, per germline (reference sequence). V was shortened by 2 bases and J by 0 bases, with 12 bases between the two germline ends. CDR3 residues: CASSLTEPSSGNTIYF. CDR3 coding DNA: TGTGCCAGCAGCTTAACAGAGCCGAGCTCTGGAAACACCATATATTTT.

The V call is TRBV10-3, the J call TRBJ2-5, with TRBD1 identical over 7 bases. V lost 7 bases, J lost 3 bases, and 5 bases stayed unmatched. The V gene's germline CDR1 is ENHRY and CDR2 SYGVKD. The CDR3 length is 13 residues. CDR3 DNA: TGTGCCATCAAAGCCGGGACAGAAGAGACCCAGTACTTC. Translation: CAIKAGTEETQYF.

Only a few counts were recorded for this clone. The rearrangement joins TRBV5-4 to TRBJ2-2, with D maybe TRBD1 (5 bases). Looked up from germline, CDR1 is SGHNT and CDR2 is YYREEE (reference sequence). The V end was cut by 2 bases, the J end by 1 base, with 12 bases between. The CDR3 extends over 16 amino acids. For the CDR3, the DNA is TGTGCCAGCAGCTTTGGACAAATCGTGAACACCGGGGAGCTGTTTTTT. Protein product: CASSFGQIVNTGELFF.

The chain couples TRBV7-2 to TRBJ1-4; D is possibly TRBD1 (6 bases). V lost 2 bases and J lost 7, with 14 bases in between. CDR3 size: 15 residues. CDR1 and CDR2 from the germline V gene are SGHTA and FQGNSA. The CDR3 spells CASSLTAGAREKLFF. CDR3 in DNA: TGTGCCAGCAGCTTAACTGCAGGGGCACGTGAAAAACTGTTTTTT.